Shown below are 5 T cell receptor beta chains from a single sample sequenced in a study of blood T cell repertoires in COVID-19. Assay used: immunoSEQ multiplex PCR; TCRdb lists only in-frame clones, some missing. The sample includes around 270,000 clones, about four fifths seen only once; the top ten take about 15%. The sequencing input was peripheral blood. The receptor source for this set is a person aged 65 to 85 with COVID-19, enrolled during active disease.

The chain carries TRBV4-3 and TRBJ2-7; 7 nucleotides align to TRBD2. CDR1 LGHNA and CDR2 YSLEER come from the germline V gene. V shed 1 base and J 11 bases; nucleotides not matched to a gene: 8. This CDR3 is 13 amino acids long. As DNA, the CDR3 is TGCGCCAGCAGCCAAGGGGTGGGGGGGATTGAGTACTTC. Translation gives CASSQGVGGIEYF.

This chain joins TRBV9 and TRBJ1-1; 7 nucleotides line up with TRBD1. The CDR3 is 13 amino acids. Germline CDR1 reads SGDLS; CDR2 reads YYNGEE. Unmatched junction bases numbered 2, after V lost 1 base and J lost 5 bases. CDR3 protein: CASSVPGGTEAFF. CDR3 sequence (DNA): TGTGCCAGCAGCGTACCAGGGGGGACTGAAGCTTTCTTT.

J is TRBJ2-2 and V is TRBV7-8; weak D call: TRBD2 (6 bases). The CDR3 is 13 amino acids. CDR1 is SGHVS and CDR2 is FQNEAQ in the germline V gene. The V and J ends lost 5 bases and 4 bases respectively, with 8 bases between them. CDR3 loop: CASSLGGTGELFF. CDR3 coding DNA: TGTGCCAGCAGCCTGGGAGGCACCGGGGAGCTGTTTTTT. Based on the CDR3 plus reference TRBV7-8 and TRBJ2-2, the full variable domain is GAGVSQSPRYKVAKRGQDVALRCDPISGHVSLFWYQQALGQGPEFLTYFQNEAQLDKSGLPSDRFFAERPEGSVSTLKIQRTQQEDSAVYLCASSLGGTGELFFGEGSRLTVL.

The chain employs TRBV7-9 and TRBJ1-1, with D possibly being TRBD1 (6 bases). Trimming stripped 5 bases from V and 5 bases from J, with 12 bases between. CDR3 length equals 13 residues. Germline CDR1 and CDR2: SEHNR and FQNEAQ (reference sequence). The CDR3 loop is CASSEQGGTEAFF. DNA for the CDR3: TGTGCCAGCAGCGAACAGGGTGGGACTGAAGCTTTCTTT. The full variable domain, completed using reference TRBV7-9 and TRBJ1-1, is DTGVSQNPRHKITKRGQNVTFRCDPISEHNRLYWYRQTLGQGPEFLTYFQNEAQLEKSRLLSDRFSAERPKGSFSTLEIQRTEQGDSAMYLCASSEQGGTEAFFGQGTRLTVV.

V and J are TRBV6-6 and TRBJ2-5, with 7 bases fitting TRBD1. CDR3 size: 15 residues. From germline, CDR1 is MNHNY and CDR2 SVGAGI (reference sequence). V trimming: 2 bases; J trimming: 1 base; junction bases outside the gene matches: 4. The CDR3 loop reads CASSYRGQTQETQYF. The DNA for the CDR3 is TGTGCCAGCAGTTACCGGGGACAGACCCAAGAGACCCAGTACTTC.